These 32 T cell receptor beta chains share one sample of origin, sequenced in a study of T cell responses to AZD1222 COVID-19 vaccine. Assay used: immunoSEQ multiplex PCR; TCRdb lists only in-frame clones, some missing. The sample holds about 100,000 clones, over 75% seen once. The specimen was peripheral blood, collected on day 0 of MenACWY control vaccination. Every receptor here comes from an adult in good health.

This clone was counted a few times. This CDR3 is CASSLVSRGDNEQFF. The CDR3 nucleotides read TGTGCCAGCAGCTTAGTGTCACGCGGCGACAATGAGCAGTTCTTC. The chain is built from TRBV7-9 and TRBJ2-1; unclear D gene. Germline V CDR1 and CDR2: SEHNR, FQNEAQ (reference sequence). The CDR3 loop spans 15 amino acids. V was clipped by 1 base and J by 5 bases, with 12 bases between them.

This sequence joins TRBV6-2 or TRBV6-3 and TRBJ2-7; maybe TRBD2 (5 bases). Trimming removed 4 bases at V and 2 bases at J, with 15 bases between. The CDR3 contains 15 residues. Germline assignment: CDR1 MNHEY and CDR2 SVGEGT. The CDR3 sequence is CASSSPRRAAYEQYF. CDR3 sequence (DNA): TGTGCCAGCAGTTCCCCAAGGCGGGCAGCCTACGAGCAGTACTTC.

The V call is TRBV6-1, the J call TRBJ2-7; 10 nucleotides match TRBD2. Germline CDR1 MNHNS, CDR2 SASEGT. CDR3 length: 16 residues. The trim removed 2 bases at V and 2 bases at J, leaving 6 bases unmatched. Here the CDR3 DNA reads TGTGCCAGCAGTGAATTGCTAGCGGGGGTCCCCTACGAGCAGTACTTC. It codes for CASSELLAGVPYEQYF.

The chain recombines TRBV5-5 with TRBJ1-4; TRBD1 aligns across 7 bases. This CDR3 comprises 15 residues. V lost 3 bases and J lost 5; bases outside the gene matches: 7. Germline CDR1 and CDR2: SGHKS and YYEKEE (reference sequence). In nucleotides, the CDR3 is TGTGCCAGCAGCTACCCCGGGACAGAGAATGAAAAACTGTTTTTT. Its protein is CASSYPGTENEKLFF.

The CDR3 bases are TGTGCCAGCACCCTGGAGCAGAGGAACACCGGGGAGCTGTTTTTT. This gives the protein CASTLEQRNTGELFF. The V gene is TRBV9, the J gene TRBJ2-2; D not certain. The CDR3 length is 15 residues. Germline CDR1 SGDLS, CDR2 YYNGEE. V lost 6 bases and J 1 base, leaving 13 bases between the germline ends.

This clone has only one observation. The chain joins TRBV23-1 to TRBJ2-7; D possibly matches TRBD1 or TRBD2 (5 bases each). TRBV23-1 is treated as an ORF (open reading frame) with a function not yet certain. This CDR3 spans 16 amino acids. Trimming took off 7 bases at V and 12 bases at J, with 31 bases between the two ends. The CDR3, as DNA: TGCGCCAGCAATCGTGCAGGGACGAAAGAATCCTTCCAGGGGTACTTC. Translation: CASNRAGTKESFQGYF.

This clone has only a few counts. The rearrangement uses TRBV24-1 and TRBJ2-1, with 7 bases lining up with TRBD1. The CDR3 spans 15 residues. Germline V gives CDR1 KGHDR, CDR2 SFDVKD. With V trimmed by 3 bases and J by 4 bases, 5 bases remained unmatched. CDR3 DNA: TGTGCCACCAGTGATACGGGACAGCCATACAATGAGCAGTTCTTC. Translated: CATSDTGQPYNEQFF.

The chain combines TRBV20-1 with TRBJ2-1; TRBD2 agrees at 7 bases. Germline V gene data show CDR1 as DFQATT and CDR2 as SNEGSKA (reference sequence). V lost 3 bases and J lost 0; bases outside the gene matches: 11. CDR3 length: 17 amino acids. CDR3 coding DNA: TGCAGTGCTAGTCCAGCGGGGATCATAAGCTCCTACAATGAGCAGTTCTTC. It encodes CSASPAGIISSYNEQFF.

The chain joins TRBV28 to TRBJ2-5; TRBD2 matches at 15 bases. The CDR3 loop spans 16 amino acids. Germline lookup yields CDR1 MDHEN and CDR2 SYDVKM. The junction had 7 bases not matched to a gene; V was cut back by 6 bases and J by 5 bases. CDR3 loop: CASSTGLAGGWETQYF. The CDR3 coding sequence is TGTGCCAGCAGCACGGGACTAGCGGGAGGTTGGGAGACCCAGTACTTC.

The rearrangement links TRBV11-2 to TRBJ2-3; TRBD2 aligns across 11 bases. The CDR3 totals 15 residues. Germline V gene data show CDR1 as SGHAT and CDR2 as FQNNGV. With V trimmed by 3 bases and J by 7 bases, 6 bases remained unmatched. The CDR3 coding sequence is TGTGCCAGCAGCTTTACTAGCGGGAGCCCGAATACGCAGTATTTT. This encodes CASSFTSGSPNTQYF.

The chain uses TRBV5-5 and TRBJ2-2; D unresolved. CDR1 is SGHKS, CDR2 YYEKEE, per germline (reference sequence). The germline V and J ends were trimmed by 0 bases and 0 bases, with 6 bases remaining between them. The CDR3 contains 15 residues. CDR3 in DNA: TGTGCCAGCAGCTTGGCTGGGACGAACACCGGGGAGCTGTTTTTT. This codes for CASSLAGTNTGELFF. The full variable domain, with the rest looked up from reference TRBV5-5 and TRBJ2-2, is DAGVTQSPTHLIKTRGQQVTLRCSPISGHKSVSWYQQVLGQGPQFIFQYYEKEERGRGNFPDRFSARQFPNYSSELNVNALLLGDSALYLCASSLAGTNTGELFFGEGSRLTVL.

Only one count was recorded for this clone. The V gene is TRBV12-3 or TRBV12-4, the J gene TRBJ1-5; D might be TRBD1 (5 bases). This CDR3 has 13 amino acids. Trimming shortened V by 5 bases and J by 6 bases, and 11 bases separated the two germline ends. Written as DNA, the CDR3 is TGTGCCAGCAGTCCAGGGATGGGTCAGCCCCAGCATTTT. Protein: CASSPGMGQPQHF.

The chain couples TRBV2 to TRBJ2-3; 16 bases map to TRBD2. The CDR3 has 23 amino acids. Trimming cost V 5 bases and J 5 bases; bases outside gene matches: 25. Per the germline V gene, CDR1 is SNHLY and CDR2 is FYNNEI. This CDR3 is CASSIPRFRDRGTSGRALDTQYF. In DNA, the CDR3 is TGTGCCAGCAGTATTCCGCGATTCCGGGACAGGGGGACTAGCGGGAGGGCCTTAGATACGCAGTATTTT.

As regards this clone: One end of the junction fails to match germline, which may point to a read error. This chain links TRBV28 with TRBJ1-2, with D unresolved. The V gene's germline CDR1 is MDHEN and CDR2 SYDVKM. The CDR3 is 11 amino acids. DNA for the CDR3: TGTGCCAGCACCAAACTGGAGGGCAGGAGCTTC. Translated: CASTKLEGRSF.

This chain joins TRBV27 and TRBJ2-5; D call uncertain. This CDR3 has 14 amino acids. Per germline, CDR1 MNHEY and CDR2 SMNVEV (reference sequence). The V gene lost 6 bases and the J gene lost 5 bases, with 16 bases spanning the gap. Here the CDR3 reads CASSKLGFGETQYF. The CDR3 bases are TGTGCCAGCAGCAAGCTAGGATTCGGGGAGACCCAGTACTTC.

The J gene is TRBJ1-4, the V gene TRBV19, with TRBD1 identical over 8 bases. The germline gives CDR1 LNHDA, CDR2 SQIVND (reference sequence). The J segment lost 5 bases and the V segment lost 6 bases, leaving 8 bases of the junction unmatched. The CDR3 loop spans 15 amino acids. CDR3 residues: CASRPRQGPNEKLFF. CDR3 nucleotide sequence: TGTGCCAGTAGGCCCCGACAGGGGCCCAATGAAAAACTGTTTTTT.

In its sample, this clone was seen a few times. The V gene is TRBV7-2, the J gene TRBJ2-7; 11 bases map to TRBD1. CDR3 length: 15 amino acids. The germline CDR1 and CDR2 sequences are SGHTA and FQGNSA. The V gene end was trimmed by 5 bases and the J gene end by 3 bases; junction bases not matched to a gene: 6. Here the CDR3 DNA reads TGTGCCAGCAGCCCAGGGACAGGGGGAATCTACGAGCAGTACTTC. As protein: CASSPGTGGIYEQYF.

Here the CDR3 DNA reads TGTGCCAGCAGCCAAGAAACCCAGCGGGGGTTAACGCAGTATTTT. It encodes CASSQETQRGLTQYF. The chain employs TRBV4-2 and TRBJ2-3, with 8 bases matching TRBD2. Trimming cost V 0 bases and J 9 bases; bases outside gene matches: 8. Germline V gives CDR1 LGHNA, CDR2 YNFKEQ. The CDR3 contains 15 residues.

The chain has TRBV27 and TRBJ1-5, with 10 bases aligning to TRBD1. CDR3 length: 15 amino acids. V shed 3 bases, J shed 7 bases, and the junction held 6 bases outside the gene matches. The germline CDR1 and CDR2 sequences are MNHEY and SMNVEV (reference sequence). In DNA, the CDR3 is TGTGCCAGCAGTTTTGGGGACAGGGGAGGCCAGCCCCAGCATTTT. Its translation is CASSFGDRGGQPQHF.

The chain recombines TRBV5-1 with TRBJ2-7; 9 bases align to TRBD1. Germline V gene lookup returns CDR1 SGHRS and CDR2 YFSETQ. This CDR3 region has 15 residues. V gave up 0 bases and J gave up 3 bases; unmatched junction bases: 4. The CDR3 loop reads CASSLENRGLYEQYF. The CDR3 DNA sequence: TGCGCCAGCAGCTTGGAAAACAGGGGGCTCTACGAGCAGTACTTC. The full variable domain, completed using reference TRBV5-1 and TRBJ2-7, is KAGVTQTPRYLIKTRGQQVTLSCSPISGHRSVSWYQQTPGQGLQFLFEYFSETQRNKGNFPGRFSGRQFSNSRSEMNVSTLELGDSALYLCASSLENRGLYEQYFGPGTRLTVT.

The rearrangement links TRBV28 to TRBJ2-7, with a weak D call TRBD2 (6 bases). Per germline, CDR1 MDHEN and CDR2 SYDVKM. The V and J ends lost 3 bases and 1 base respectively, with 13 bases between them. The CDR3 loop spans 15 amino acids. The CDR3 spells CASSLAGTPSYEQYF. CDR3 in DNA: TGTGCCAGCAGTTTGGCGGGGACCCCATCCTACGAGCAGTACTTC.

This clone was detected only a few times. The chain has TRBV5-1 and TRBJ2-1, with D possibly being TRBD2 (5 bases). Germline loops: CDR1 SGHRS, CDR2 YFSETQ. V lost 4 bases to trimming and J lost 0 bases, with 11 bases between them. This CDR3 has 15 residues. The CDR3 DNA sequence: TGCGCCAGCAGCCCGGACGGAGGCTCCTACAATGAGCAGTTCTTC. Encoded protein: CASSPDGGSYNEQFF.

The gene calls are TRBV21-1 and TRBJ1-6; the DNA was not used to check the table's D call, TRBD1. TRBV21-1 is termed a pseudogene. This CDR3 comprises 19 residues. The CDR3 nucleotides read TGTGCCAGCAGCAAAGGGGACAGGCTATTAAGCTCCTATAATTCACCCCTCCACTTT. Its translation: CASSKGDRLLSSYNSPLHF.

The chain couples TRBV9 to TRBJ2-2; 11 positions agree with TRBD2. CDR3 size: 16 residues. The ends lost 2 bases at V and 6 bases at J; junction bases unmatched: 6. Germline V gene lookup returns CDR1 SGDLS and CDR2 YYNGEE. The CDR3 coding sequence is TGTGCCAGCAGCGTTAGCGGGAGGGCCCGGGCCGGGGAGCTGTTTTTT. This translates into CASSVSGRARAGELFF.

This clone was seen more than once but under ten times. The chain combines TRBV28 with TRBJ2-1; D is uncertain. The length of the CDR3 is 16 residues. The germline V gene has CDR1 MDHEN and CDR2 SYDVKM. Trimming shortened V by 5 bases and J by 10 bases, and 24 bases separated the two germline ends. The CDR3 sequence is CASSPPSRLVGYEQFF. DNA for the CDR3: TGTGCCAGCAGTCCCCCGAGTCGGCTGGTGGGGTACGAGCAGTTCTTC.

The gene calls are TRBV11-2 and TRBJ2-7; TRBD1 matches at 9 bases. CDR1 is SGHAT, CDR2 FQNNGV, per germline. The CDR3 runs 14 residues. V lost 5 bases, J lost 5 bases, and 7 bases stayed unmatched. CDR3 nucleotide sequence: TGTGCCAGCAGCAGTGGGACAGGGCCCCACGAGCAGTACTTC. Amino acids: CASSSGTGPHEQYF.

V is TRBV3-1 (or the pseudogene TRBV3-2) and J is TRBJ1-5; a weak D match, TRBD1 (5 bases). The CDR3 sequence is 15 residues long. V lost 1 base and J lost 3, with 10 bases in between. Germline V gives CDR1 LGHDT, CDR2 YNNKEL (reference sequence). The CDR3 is CASSQAAGNNQPQHF. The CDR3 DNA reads TGTGCCAGCAGCCAAGCTGCAGGGAACAATCAGCCCCAGCATTTT.

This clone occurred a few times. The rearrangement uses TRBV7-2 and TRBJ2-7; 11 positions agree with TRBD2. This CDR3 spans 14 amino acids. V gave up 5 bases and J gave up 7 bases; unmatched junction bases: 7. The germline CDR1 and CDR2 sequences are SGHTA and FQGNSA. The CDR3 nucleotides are TGTGCCAGCAGCCGTAGCGGGAGGGCCGGAGAGCAGTACTTC. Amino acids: CASSRSGRAGEQYF.

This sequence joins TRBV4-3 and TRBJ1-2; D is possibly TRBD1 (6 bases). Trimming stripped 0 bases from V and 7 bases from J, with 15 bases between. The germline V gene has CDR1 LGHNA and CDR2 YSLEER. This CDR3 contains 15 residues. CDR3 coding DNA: TGCGCCAGCAGCCAAGACCACCCACAGGGTACTGGCTACACCTTC. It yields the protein CASSQDHPQGTGYTF.

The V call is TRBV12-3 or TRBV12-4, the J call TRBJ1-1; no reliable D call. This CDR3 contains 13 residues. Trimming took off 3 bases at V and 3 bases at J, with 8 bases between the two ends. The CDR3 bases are TGTGCCAGCAGTTTGCGGGAGTACACTGAAGCTTTCTTT. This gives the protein CASSLREYTEAFF.

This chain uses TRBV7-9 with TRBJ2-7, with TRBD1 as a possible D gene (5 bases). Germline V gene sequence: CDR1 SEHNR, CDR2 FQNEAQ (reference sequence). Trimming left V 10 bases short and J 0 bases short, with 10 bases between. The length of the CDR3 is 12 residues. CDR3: CATWGDSYEQYF. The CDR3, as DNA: TGTGCCACATGGGGCGACTCCTACGAGCAGTACTTC.

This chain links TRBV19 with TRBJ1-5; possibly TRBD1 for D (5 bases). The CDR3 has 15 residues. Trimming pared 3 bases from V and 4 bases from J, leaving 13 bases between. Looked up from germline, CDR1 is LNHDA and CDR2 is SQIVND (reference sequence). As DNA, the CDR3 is TGTGCCAGTAGTATCTTAAGGGGTGGAAATCAGCCCCAGCATTTT. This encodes CASSILRGGNQPQHF. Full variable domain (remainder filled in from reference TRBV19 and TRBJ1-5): DGGITQSPKYLFRKEGQNVTLSCEQNLNHDAMYWYRQDPGQGLRLIYYSQIVNDFQKGDIAEGYSVSREKKESFPLTVTSAQKNPTAFYLCASSILRGGNQPQHFGDGTRLSIL.